This T cell receptor beta chain was sequenced in a study of T-cell memory formation after mild COVID-19. General study results and limits: From day 15 to 85, contracting clones were balanced between CD4 and CD8, whereas later expanders leaned toward CD4+. There were some responding clones in pre-infection memory, which suggested that cross-reactive memory had joined.

This clonotype has a handful of counts. Its antigen is unidentified. TCRdb re-analysed the 5' RACE reads in MiXCR, keeping a single row per CDR3 protein. The sample carries under 200,000 distinct CDR3 sequences, roughly 12% recorded once. The receptor was isolated from a man between 18 and 35 years old who had mild COVID-19 (a few samples of this study predate the infection). Cell type and time point are not known. Sequenced material: PBMCs or a T cell subset sorted from them (not recorded which).

CDR3 sequence reads: CAMQGARVQPQHF. The CDR3 nucleotides read TGTGCCATGCAGGGGGCGCGGGTTCAGCCCCAGCATTTT. V and J are TRBV10-3 and TRBJ1-5; 8 bases are a match to TRBD1. After removal of 9 bases from V and 6 bases from J, the junction contained 7 bases not matched to a gene. The CDR3 covers 13 residues. Germline CDR1 and CDR2: ENHRY and SYGVKD.